Below are 8 T cell receptor beta chains sequenced from a single sample in a study of beta chain features in type 1 diabetes. Study observations and caveats: When Type 1 diabetes patients were examined, their TCRB CDR3s proved moderately but significantly shorter in all four CD4+ subsets.

As every portion of the isolated RNA was reverse transcribed, the sequencing read expressed TCRB transcripts. Generated by immunoSEQ multiplex PCR, the TCRdb table keeps only in-frame clones and is missing some. Of around 240,000 clones in the sample, 16% are singletons; the top ten hold approximately 0.086%. These TCRs are of unknown antigen specificity. The sequenced material came from naive CD4+ T cells from blood. The receptors derive from a man aged 25-40 years with type 1 diabetes.

The genes are TRBV4-3 and TRBJ2-7, with 8 bases aligning to TRBD1. There are 16 residues in the CDR3. The germline CDR1 and CDR2 sequences are LGHNA and YSLEER. J lost 7 bases, V lost 0 bases, and 11 bases had no gene match. For the CDR3, the DNA is TGCGCCAGCAGCCAAGATGCAACAGGGGGTTTCAGGGAGCAGTACTTC. Residues: CASSQDATGGFREQYF.

This clone occurred a few times. The rearrangement uses TRBV9 and TRBJ2-2, with D tentatively TRBD1 or TRBD2 (5 bases each). CDR3 size: 14 residues. Germline values: CDR1 SGDLS, CDR2 YYNGEE. Trimming cost V 5 bases and J 4 bases, with 12 bases left between them. CDR3 region: CASRTTGGTGELFF. CDR3 DNA: TGTGCCAGCAGGACCACAGGAGGCACCGGGGAGCTGTTTTTT.

The J gene is TRBJ1-1, the V gene TRBV14; D gene uncertain. In germline, CDR1 is SGHDN, CDR2 FVKESK. This CDR3 has 11 amino acids. V was clipped by 6 bases and J by 2 bases, with 4 bases between them. CDR3 in DNA: TGTGCCAGCAGGGGAAACACTGAAGCTTTCTTT. It specifies CASRGNTEAFF.

The chain is built from TRBV29-1 and TRBJ1-1; D is perhaps TRBD1 (5 bases). V shed 4 bases and J shed 1 base, with 10 bases lying between them. This CDR3 comprises 13 residues. Germline V gives CDR1 SQVTM, CDR2 ANQGSEA. CDR3 in amino acids: CSVVRGGNTEAFF. DNA for the CDR3: TGCAGCGTTGTTAGGGGAGGGAACACTGAAGCTTTCTTT.

This clone has only a few counts. The chain combines TRBV29-1 with TRBJ1-2, with TRBD1 matching over 10 bases. The CDR3 is 13 residues long. J was trimmed by 5 bases and V by 6 bases; bases with no gene match: 6. CDR1 is SQVTM, CDR2 ANQGSEA, per germline. CDR3 sequence: CSVDRGLLYGYTF. DNA for the CDR3: TGCAGCGTAGACAGGGGGCTGCTTTATGGCTACACCTTC.

This clone has only a few counts. The chain uses TRBV5-4 and TRBJ2-7, with a possible D match to TRBD1 (6 bases). This CDR3 region has 14 residues. CDR1 and CDR2 from the germline V gene are SGHNT and YYREEE (reference sequence). Trimming left V 0 bases short and J 5 bases short, with 12 bases between. The CDR3 loop is CASSLGPQGNEQYF. CDR3 coding DNA: TGTGCCAGCAGCTTGGGACCCCAGGGGAACGAGCAGTACTTC.

As to this clone: Additional DNA sequences in this sample encode the identical CDR3. V is TRBV20-1 and J is TRBJ2-3, with D tentatively TRBD2 (6 bases). There are 11 residues in the CDR3. V shed 6 bases and J shed 4 bases, with 8 bases lying between them. CDR1 and CDR2 from the germline V gene are DFQATT and SNEGSKA (reference sequence). CDR3: CSARLADTQYF. The CDR3 DNA sequence: TGCAGTGCGAGACTAGCAGATACGCAGTATTTT.

This clone turned up a few times. V is TRBV9 and J is TRBJ2-7, with D perhaps matching TRBD1 (5 bases). The germline gives CDR1 SGDLS, CDR2 YYNGEE. CDR3 length: 14 amino acids. The V end lost 3 bases, the J end lost 0 bases, and 10 bases lay between the germline ends. CDR3 loop: CASSGTGSSYEQYF. For the CDR3, the DNA is TGTGCCAGCAGCGGCACAGGAAGCTCCTACGAGCAGTACTTC. The variable domain in full, with the rest retrieved from reference TRBV9 and TRBJ2-7, is DSGVTQTPKHLITATGQRVTLRCSPRSGDLSVYWYQQSLDQGLQFLIQYYNGEERAKGNILERFSAQQFPDLHSELNLSSLELGDSALYFCASSGTGSSYEQYFGPGTRLTVT.